Sequencing of this T cell receptor (beta chain) was carried out in a study of Graves' ophthalmopathy and Graves' hyperthyroidism. Findings and limits, study-wide: A majority of expanded thyroid clonotypes exceeding 0.001 frequency were likewise present in blood. Ophthalmopathy progression was predicted by the model at less than 71% sensitivity and about 74% specificity.

Trimming stripped 2 bases from V and 3 bases from J, with 11 bases between. Germline-derived CDR1 and CDR2 are KGHSH and LQKENI. This CDR3 is built from 15 residues. Ophthalmopathy donors' eye disease showed moderate-to-severe activity, CAS of at least 3, NOSPECS of at least 4 and duration under 3 months. Uncontrolled infections, other autoimmune diseases, pregnancy or lactation barred patients from enrollment. Amplified material comprised TCR beta CDR3 regions derived from RNA transcripts. After a first-round RT-PCR with HTBI primers, a second-round multiplex PCR was run. TCRdb analysed the multiplex PCR reads with MiXCR anew, one entry per CDR3 protein. Among 350,000 or so distinct CDR3 sequences listed, 15% to 20% were seen once. A remark on this clonotype: Its antigen is currently unknown. With a much larger clone just one base away, this may be a read error.

The sequenced sample consisted of peripheral blood. This sequence originates from an adult man with Graves' ophthalmopathy. The chain employs TRBV18 and TRBJ1-5; D uncertain. The CDR3 bases are TGTGCCAGCTCACCAGGTGACGGAGCCAATCAGCCCCAGCATTTT. Translating gives CASSPGDGANQPQHF. Filled out from reference TRBV18 and TRBJ1-5, the complete variable domain reads NAGVMQNPRHLVRRRGQEARLRCSPMKGHSHVYWYRQLPEEGLKFMVYLQKENIIDESGMPKERFSAEFPKEGPSILRIQQVVRGDSAAYFCASSPGDGANQPQHFGDGTRLSIL.